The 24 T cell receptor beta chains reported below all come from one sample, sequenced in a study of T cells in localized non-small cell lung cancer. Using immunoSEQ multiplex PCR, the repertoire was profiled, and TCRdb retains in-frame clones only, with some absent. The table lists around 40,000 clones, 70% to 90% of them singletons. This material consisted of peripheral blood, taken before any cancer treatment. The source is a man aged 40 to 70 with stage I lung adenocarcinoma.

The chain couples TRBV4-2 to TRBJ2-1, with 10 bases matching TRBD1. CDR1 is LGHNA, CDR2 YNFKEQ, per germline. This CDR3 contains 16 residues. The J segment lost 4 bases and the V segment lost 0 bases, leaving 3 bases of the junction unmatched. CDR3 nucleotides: TGTGCCAGCAGCCAAGACCGGGACAGGGGTTACAATGAGCAGTTCTTC. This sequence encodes CASSQDRDRGYNEQFF.

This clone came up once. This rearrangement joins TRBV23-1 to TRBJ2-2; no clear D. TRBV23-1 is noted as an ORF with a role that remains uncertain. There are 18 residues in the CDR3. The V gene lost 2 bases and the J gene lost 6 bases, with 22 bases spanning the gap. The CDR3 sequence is CASSQEAGQVYVPGELFF. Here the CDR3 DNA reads TGCGCCAGCAGTCAAGAAGCAGGTCAGGTCTATGTGCCCGGGGAGCTGTTTTTT.

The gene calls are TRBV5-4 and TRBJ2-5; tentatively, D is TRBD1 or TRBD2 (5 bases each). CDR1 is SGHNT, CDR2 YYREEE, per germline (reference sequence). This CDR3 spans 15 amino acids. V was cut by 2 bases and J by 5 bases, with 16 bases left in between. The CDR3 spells CASSLPGTVRETQYF. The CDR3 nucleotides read TGTGCCAGCAGCTTACCCGGGACGGTGAGGGAGACCCAGTACTTC.

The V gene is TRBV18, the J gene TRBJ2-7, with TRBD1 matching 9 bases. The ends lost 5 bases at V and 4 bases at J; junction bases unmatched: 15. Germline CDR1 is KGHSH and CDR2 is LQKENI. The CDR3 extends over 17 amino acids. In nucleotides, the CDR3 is TGTGCCAGCTCAACTCGAATTCCGGGACAGGGAAGTTACGAGCAGTACTTC. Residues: CASSTRIPGQGSYEQYF.

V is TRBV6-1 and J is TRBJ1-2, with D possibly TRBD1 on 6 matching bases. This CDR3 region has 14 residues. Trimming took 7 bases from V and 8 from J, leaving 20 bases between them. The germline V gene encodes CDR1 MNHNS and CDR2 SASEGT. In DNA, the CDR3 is TGTGCCAGCATCACGAGGGGGGGCCCTGGCGGCTACACCTTC. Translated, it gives CASITRGGPGGYTF.

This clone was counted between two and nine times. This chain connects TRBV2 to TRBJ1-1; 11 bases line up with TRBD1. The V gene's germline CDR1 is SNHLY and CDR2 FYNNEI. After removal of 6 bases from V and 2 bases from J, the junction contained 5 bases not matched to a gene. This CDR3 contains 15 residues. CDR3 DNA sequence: TGTGCCAGCAGGGGGACAGGGGGGTTCAACACTGAAGCTTTCTTT. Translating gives CASRGTGGFNTEAFF.

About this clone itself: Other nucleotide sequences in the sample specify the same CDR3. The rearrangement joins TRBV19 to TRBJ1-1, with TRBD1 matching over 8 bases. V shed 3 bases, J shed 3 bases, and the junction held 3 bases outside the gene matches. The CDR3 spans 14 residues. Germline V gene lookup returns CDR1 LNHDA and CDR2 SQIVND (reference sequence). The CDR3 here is CASSIGQGYTEAFF. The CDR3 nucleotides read TGTGCCAGTAGTATTGGACAGGGTTACACTGAAGCTTTCTTT.

CDR3: CASSLWRGTGSNQPQHF. DNA of the CDR3: TGTGCCAGCAGTTTATGGAGGGGGACAGGGAGCAATCAGCCCCAGCATTTT. V is TRBV28 and J is TRBJ1-5; 9 bases map to TRBD1. Germline values: CDR1 MDHEN, CDR2 SYDVKM. V shed 0 bases, J shed 1 base, and the junction held 4 bases outside the gene matches. This CDR3 spans 17 amino acids.

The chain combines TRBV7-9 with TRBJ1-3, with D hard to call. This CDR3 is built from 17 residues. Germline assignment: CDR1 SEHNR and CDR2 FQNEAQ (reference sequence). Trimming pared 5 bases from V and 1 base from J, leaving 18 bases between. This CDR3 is CASSTGRGSLSGNTIYF. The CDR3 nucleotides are TGTGCCAGCAGCACCGGACGGGGTTCGCTGTCTGGAAACACCATATATTTT.

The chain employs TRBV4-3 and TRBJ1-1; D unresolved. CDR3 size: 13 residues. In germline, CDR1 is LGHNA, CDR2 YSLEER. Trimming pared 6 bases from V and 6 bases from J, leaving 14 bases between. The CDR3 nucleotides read TGCGCCAGCAGGGGTACCCAACGGTCTGAAGCTTTCTTT. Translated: CASRGTQRSEAFF.

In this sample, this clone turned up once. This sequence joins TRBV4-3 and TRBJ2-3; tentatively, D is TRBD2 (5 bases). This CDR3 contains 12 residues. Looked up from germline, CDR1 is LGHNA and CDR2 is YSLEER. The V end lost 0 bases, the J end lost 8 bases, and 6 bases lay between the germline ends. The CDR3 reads CASSQDEGTQYF. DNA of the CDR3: TGCGCCAGCAGCCAAGATGAGGGTACGCAGTATTTT.

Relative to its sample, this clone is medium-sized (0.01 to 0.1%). CDR3 protein: CASPAGWLAGVQADTQYF. In DNA form, the CDR3 reads TGTGCCAGCCCCGCAGGTTGGCTAGCGGGAGTTCAGGCAGATACGCAGTATTTT. The V call is TRBV2, the J call TRBJ2-3; 10 bases are a match to TRBD2. The CDR3 loop spans 18 amino acids. CDR1 and CDR2 (germline): SNHLY, FYNNEI. V gave up 8 bases and J gave up 4 bases; unmatched junction bases: 18.

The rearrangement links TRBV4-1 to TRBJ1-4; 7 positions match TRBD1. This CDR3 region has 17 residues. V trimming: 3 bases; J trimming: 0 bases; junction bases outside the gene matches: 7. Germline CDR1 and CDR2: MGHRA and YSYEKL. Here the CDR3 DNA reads TGCGCCAGCAGCCATACGGGGAGGGGGCCAACTAATGAAAAACTGTTTTTT. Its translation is CASSHTGRGPTNEKLFF.

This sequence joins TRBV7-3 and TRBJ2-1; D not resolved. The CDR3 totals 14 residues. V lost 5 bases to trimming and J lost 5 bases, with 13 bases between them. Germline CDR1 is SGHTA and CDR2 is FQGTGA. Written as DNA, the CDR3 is TGTGCCAGCAGCCGCGACGTAACCGACAATGAGCAGTTCTTC. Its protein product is CASSRDVTDNEQFF. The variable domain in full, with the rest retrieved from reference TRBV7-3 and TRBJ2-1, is GAGVSQTPSNKVTEKGKYVELRCDPISGHTALYWYRQSLGQGPEFLIYFQGTGAADDSGLPNDRFFAVRPEGSVSTLKIQRTERGDSAVYLCASSRDVTDNEQFFGPGTRLTVL.

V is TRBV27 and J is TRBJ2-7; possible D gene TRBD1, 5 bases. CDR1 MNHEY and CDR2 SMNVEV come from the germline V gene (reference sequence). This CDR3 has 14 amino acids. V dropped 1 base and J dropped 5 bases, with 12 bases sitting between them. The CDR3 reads CASSLWGRVHEQYF. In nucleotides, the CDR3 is TGTGCCAGCAGTTTATGGGGCAGGGTCCACGAGCAGTACTTC.

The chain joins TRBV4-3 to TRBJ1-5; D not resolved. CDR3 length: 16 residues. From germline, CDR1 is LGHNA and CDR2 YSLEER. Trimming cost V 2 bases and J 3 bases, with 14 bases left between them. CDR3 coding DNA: TGCGCCAGCAGCCAAACTCGACGGGTCACCAATCAGCCCCAGCATTTT. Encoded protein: CASSQTRRVTNQPQHF.

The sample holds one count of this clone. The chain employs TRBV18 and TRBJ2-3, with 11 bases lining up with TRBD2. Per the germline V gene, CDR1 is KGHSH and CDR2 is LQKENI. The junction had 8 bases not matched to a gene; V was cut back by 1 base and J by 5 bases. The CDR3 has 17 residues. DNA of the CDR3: TGTGCCAGCTCACCACGAAGAACTAGCGGGAGTATAGATACGCAGTATTTT. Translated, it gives CASSPRRTSGSIDTQYF.

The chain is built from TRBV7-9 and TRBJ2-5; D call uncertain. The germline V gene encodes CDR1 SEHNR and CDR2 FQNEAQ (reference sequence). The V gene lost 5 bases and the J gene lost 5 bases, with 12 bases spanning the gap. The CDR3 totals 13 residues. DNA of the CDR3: TGTGCCAGCAGCCCCGAGAACGCGGAGACCCAGTACTTC. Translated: CASSPENAETQYF.

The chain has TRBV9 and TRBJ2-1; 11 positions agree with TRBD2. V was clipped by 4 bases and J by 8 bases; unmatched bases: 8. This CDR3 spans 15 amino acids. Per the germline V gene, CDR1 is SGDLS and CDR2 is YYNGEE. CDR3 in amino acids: CASSTLAGGYDEQFF. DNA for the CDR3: TGTGCCAGCAGCACCTTAGCGGGAGGGTACGATGAGCAGTTCTTC.

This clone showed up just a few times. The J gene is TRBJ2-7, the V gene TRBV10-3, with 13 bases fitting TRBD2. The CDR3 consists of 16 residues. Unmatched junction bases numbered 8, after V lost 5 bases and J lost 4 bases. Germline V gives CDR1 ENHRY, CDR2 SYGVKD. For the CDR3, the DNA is TGTGCCATCAGTTCCACTAGCGGGAGGGCCATGTACGAGCAGTACTTC. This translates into CAISSTSGRAMYEQYF.

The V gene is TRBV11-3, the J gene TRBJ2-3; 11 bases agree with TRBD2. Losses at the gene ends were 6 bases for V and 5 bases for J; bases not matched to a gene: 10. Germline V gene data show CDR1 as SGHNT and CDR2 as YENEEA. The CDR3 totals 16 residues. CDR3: CASSSPRGLAVDTQYF. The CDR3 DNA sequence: TGTGCCAGCAGTTCCCCGCGGGGACTAGCGGTAGATACGCAGTATTTT.

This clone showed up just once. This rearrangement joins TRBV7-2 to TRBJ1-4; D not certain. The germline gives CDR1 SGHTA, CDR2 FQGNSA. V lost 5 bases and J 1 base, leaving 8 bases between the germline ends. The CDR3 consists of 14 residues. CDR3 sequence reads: CASSPQLTNEKLFF. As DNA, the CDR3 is TGTGCCAGCAGCCCACAACTAACTAATGAAAAACTGTTTTTT.

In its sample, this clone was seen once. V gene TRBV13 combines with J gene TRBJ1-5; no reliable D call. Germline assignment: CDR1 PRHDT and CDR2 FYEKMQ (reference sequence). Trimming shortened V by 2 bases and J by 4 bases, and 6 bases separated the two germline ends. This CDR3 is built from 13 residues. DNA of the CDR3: TGTGCCAGCAGCTTATCTAGGAATCAGCCCCAGCATTTT. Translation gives CASSLSRNQPQHF. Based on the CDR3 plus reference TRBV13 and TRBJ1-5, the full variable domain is AAGVIQSPRHLIKEKRETATLKCYPIPRHDTVYWYQQGPGQDPQFLISFYEKMQSDKGSIPDRFSAQQFSDYHSELNMSSLELGDSALYFCASSLSRNQPQHFGDGTRLSIL.

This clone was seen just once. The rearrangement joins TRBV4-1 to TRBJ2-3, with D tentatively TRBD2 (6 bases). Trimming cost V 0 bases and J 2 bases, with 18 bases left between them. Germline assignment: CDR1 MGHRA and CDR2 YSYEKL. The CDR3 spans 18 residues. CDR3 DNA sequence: TGCGCCAGCAGCCAAGATTTGTCAGGAGCGGGTTACACAGATACGCAGTATTTT. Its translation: CASSQDLSGAGYTDTQYF.